This TCR beta chain was recorded in a study of CD8+ T cells in alopecia areata (dated by TCRdb to about 2018). About the investigation overall: Treated patients were enrolled in an open-label pilot trial of oral tofacitinib at 5 to 10 mg twice daily for moderate-to-severe alopecia areata. Patients stayed on tofacitinib for 6 to 18 months and then had 6 months of follow-up off drug so that delayed response and recurrence could be assessed. In treated patients, disease severity was measured using the SALT score, which gives the percentage of scalp surface area affected. To study T cell clonal expansion in alopecia areata, the researchers applied high-throughput TCRbeta sequencing to both the C3H/HeJ mouse model and human patients. In humans, TCRbeta sequencing was performed on scalp tissue and on sorted CD4+ and CD8+ peripheral blood T cells from healthy controls and from patients with patchy or totalis/universalis alopecia areata. Biopsies were taken from tofacitinib-treated patients at baseline and at 4 and 24 weeks of treatment, and a later scalp biopsy was taken in several of the tofacitinib-treated patients. Clonality in the scalp was compared among normal scalp (n=4), patchy alopecia areata scalp (n=8), and alopecia totalis/universalis scalp (n=8). RNA was extracted with the PAXgene miRNA kit for fixed scalp, the miRNeasy kit for PBMCs, and the RNeasy kit for mouse skin. TCRbeta CDR3 regions were amplified by immunoSEQ multiplex PCR with 35 Vbeta forward and 13 Jbeta reverse primers.

The library was built by means of the immunoSEQ multiplex PCR assay. RNA was extracted from all samples and reverse transcribed into cDNA, which served as template for TCR sequencing. First-strand cDNA was synthesized with SuperScript III using a 2:1 mix of oligo-dT and random hexamers. A synthetic immune receptor repertoire was used to assess amplification bias, and residual bias was removed computationally. From the authors' description of their analysis: Raw reads were preprocessed for error removal, and CDR3 was defined according to IMGT conventions as running from the conserved cysteine to phenylalanine. To get clonality, Shannon entropy was normalized by log2 of the number of productive unique TCRs and the result was subtracted from 1. CD4 or CD8 identity of scalp clones was inferred by cross-referencing scalp TCRbeta sequences with sorted blood CD4 and CD8 repertoires. TCRdb mirrors the immuneACCESS table, restricted to in-frame sequences. Some clones are absent from its copies; in checked studies, under half trace to an unresolved V gene, and the reason for the others is unknown. The V and J calls and clone size were taken over from that table, and D and trimming were inferred from the DNA. The sample table shows over 150,000 clones, and 53% are seen once. The ten top clones hold about 10% of the sample.

Reading the germline V gene gives CDR1 SQVTM and CDR2 ANQGSEA. Its CDR3 holds 12 amino acids, cysteine through phenylalanine. Here the CDR3 DNA is all that survives: 36 bases in frame from base 1. The junction shows trimming of 7 bases on V and 4 bases on J, plus 14 bases between the germline ends. According to the study, the label for this sample's time point signals: roughly 26 weeks on oral tofacitinib. The sample's treatment or condition label, in plain terms: oral pan-JAK inhibitor, 5-10 mg twice daily. Peripheral blood and lesional scalp punch biopsies were obtained from patients with alopecia areata. PBMCs were separated by density centrifugation and stained for CD3, CD4 and CD8, after which CD4+ and CD8+ T cells were sorted on a FACSAria. The research as a whole found: TCR sequences shared between patients were less clear than in mice, possibly partly because of HLA diversity in the patient population. Lesional scalp, especially in alopecia totalis/universalis, showed higher clonality and more expanded CD8+ clones than normal scalp, suggesting antigenic drive. Scalp clonality and the number of expanded CD8+ clones among the top 100 scalp clones were significantly decreased by tofacitinib. During tofacitinib treatment, many expanded lesional clones stuck around in both scalp and blood, and this persistence may partly explain why relapse happens after treatment is stopped. Unlike mouse skin, which is dominated by gammadelta T cells, normal human skin has resident alphabeta T cells that are also sequenced, and this complicates analysis of the scalp TCR repertoire. Because the treated cohort was small and had only one nonresponder, larger studies are needed to examine links between baseline CD8+ expansion and response.

Details on this clone: Its antigen remains undetermined. Per-base qualities were not stored, and no clone one base away is much larger.

The material was CD8+ T cells sorted from blood, obtained at week 24, from a patient treated with tofacitinib. This receptor was taken from a human donor with alopecia areata. The chain is made from TRBV29-1 and TRBJ2-7, and the D gene may be TRBD1, 6 bases matching. The nucleotide sequence is given as TGCAGCGCCGCAGAGGACAGTTACGAGCAGTACTTC. Translated, this is CSAAEDSYEQYF.